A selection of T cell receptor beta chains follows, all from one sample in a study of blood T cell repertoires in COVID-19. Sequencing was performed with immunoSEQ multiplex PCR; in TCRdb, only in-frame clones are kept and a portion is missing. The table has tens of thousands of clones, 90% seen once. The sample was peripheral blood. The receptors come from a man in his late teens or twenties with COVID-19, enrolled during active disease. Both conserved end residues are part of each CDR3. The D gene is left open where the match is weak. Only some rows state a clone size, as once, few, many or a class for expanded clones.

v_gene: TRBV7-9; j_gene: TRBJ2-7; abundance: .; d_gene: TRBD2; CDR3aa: CASSPGASGRARAEQYF; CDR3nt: TGTGCCAGCAGCCCAGGGGCTAGCGGGAGGGCGCGGGCAGAGCAGTACTTC
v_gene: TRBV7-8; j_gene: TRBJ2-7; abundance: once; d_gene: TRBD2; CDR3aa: CASGGSSSYEQYF; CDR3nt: TGTGCCAGCGGCGGGAGCAGCTCCTACGAGCAGTACTTC
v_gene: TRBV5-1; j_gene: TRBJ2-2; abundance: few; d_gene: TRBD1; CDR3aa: CASSLRQGADGELFF; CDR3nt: TGCGCCAGCAGCTTGCGTCAGGGGGCGGACGGGGAGCTGTTTTTT
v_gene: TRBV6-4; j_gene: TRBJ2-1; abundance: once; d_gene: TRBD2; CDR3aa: CASSESRPSGSYEQFF; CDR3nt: TGTGCCAGCAGTGAGTCCCGGCCTAGCGGGAGCTATGAGCAGTTCTTC
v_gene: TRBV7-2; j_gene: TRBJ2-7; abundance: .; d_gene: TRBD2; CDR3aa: CASSRRLAGGSSYEQYF; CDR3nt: TGTGCCAGCAGCCGGAGACTAGCGGGAGGAAGCTCCTACGAGCAGTACTTC
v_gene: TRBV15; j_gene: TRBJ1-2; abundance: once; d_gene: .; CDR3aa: CATSRDKGEYGYTF; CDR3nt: TGTGCCACCAGCAGAGATAAGGGGGAGTATGGCTACACCTTC
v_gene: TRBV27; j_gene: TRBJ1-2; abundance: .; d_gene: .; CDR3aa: CASSRTETNYGYTF; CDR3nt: TGTGCCAGCTCCCGGACAGAAACTAACTATGGCTACACCTTC
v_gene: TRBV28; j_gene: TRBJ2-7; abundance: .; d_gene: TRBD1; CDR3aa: CASRTGQGSYEQYF; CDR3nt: TGTGCCAGCAGGACGGGACAGGGCTCCTACGAGCAGTACTTC
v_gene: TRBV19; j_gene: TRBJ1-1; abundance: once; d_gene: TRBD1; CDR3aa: CASYPGQPMNTEAFF; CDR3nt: TGTGCCTCATACCCGGGACAGCCCATGAACACTGAAGCTTTCTTT
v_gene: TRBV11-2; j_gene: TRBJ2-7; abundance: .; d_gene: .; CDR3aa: CASSLAPSTASYEQYF; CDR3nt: TGTGCCAGCAGCTTAGCCCCCTCGACAGCCTCCTACGAGCAGTACTTC
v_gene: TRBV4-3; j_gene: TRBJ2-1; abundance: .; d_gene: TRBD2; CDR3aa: CASSQDGTSGPYNEQFF; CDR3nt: TGCGCCAGCAGCCAAGACGGGACTAGCGGTCCCTACAATGAGCAGTTCTTC
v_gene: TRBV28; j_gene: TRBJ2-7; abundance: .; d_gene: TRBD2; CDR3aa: CASNTLGTSGYEQYF; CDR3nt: TGTGCCAGCAACACCCTTGGGACTAGCGGCTACGAGCAGTACTTC
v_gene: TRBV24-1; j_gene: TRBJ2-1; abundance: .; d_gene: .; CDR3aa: CATSRYSGGYNEQFF; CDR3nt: TGTGCCACCAGCCGATACAGTGGAGGTTACAATGAGCAGTTCTTC
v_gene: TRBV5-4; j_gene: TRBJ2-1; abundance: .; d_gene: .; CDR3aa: CASSAITGSGSYNEQFF; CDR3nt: TGTGCCAGCAGCGCGATCACCGGGAGCGGCTCCTACAATGAGCAGTTCTTC
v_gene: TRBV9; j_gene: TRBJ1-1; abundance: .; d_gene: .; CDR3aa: CASNFGGRGTEAFF; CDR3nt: TGTGCCAGCAACTTCGGGGGGAGAGGCACTGAAGCTTTCTTT
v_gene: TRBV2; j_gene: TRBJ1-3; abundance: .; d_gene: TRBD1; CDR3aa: CASRPRTGPSGNTIYF; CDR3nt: TGTGCCAGCAGGCCCCGGACAGGGCCCTCTGGAAACACCATATATTTT
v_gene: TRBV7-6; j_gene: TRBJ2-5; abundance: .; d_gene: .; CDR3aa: CASSLARPSFKETQYF; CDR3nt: TGTGCCAGCAGCTTAGCGCGTCCTAGCTTCAAAGAGACCCAGTACTTC
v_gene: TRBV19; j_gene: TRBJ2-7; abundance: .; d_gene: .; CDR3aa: CASPYSEAYEQYF; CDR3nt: TGTGCCAGTCCCTACTCGGAGGCCTACGAGCAGTACTTC
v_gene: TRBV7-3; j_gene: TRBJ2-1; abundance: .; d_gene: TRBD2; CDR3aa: CASSFSSGSGNEQFF; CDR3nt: TGTGCCAGCAGCTTCTCTAGCGGGAGTGGAAATGAGCAGTTCTTC
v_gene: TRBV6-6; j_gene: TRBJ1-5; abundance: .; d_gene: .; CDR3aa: CASSYQGYSNQPQHF; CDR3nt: TGTGCCAGCAGTTACCAGGGGTATAGCAATCAGCCCCAGCATTTT
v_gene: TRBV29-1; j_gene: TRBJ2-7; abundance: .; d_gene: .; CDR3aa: CSAPGESRFYEQYF; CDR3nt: TGCAGCGCCCCGGGGGAGTCGAGGTTTTACGAGCAGTACTTC
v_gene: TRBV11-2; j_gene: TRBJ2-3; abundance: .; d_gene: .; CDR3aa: CASSLAGVLGTDTQYF; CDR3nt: TGTGCCAGCAGCTTAGCTGGAGTATTGGGCACAGATACGCAGTATTTT
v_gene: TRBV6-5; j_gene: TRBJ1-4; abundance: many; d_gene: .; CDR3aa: CASSYSVVGGELLF; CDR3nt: TGTGCCAGCAGTTACTCAGTGGTCGGGGGGGAACTGCTTTTT
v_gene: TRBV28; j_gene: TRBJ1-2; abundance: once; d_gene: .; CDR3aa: CASSLLRETNYGYTF; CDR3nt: TGTGCCAGCAGTTTACTCAGGGAAACAAACTATGGCTACACCTTC
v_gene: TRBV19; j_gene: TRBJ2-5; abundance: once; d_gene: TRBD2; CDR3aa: CASSIPSGRREETQYF; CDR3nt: TGTGCCAGTAGTATCCCTAGCGGGAGAAGGGAAGAGACCCAGTACTTC
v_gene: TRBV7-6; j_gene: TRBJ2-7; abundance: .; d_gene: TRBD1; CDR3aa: CASSLATGWSSYEQYF; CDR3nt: TGTGCCAGCAGCTTAGCGACAGGGTGGAGCTCCTACGAGCAGTACTTC
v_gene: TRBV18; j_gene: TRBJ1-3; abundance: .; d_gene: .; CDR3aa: CASSPGTTSGNTIYF; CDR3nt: TGTGCCAGCTCACCAGGAACTACCTCTGGAAACACCATATATTTT
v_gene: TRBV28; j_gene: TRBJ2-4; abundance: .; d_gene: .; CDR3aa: CASSLNPKGVPQGAKNIQYF; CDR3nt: TGTGCCAGCAGTTTAAACCCGAAGGGGGTGCCCCAAGGTGCCAAAAACATTCAGTACTTC
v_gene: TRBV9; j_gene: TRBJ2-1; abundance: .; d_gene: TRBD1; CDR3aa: CASSVGTGGSINEQFF; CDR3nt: TGTGCCAGCAGCGTAGGGACAGGGGGCTCGATCAATGAGCAGTTCTTC
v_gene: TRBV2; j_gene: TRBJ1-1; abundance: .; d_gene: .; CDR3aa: CASILGQRLNTEAFF; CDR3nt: TGTGCCAGCATCCTTGGACAGCGACTGAACACTGAAGCTTTCTTT
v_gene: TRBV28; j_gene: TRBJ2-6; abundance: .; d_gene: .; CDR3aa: CASTRAAPSGANVLTF; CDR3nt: TGTGCCAGCACAAGAGCGGCCCCCTCTGGGGCCAACGTCCTGACTTTC
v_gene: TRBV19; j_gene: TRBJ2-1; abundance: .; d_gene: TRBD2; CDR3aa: CASSIRGLAGGGNEQFF; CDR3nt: TGTGCCAGTAGTATAAGGGGCCTAGCGGGCGGTGGGAATGAGCAGTTCTTC